This entry lists 2 T cell receptor beta chains sequenced from one sample in a study of blood T cell repertoires in COVID-19. The table came from immunoSEQ multiplex PCR; TCRdb's copy has only in-frame clones and leaves some out. The table lists 110,000 to 150,000 clones, roughly 83% of them singletons, with 5.5% in the top ten. Sequenced sample: PBMCs or T cells enriched from blood (not recorded which). Receptors originate from a man aged 35 to 55 with acute COVID-19.

This rearrangement joins TRBV30 to TRBJ2-5; possibly TRBD2 for D (7 bases). The CDR3 has 14 residues. Germline assignment: CDR1 GTSNPN and CDR2 SVGIG (reference sequence). The V and J ends lost 2 bases and 4 bases respectively, with 14 bases between them. CDR3 residues: CAWSRGGVAETQYF. The CDR3 DNA sequence: TGTGCCTGGAGTAGAGGGGGGGTGGCAGAGACCCAGTACTTC.

This clone turned up a few times. The V gene is TRBV2, the J gene TRBJ2-7; TRBD1 aligns across 9 bases. The CDR3 totals 13 residues. Germline loops: CDR1 SNHLY, CDR2 FYNNEI. Trimming at V came to 6 bases and at J to 3 bases, leaving 3 bases not matched to a gene. In DNA form, the CDR3 reads TGTGCCAGCAGCCAGGACAGGGGCTACGAGCAGTACTTC. This codes for CASSQDRGYEQYF.